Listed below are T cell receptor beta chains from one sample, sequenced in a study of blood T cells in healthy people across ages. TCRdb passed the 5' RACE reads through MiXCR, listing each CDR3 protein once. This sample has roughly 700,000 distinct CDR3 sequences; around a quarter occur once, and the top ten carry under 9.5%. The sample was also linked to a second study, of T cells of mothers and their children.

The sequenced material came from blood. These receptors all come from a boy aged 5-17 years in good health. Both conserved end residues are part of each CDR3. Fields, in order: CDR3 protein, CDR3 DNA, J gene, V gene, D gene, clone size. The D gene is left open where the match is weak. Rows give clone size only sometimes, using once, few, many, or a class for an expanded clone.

CDR3aa: CASSLAVGPVSTDTQYF
CDR3nt: TGTGCCAGCAGCTTAGCGGTGGGGCCAGTGAGCACAGATACGCAGTATTTT
j_gene: TRBJ2-3
v_gene: TRBV7-9
d_gene: NA
abundance: NA

CDR3aa: CASSSYRDVYNEQFF
CDR3nt: TGTGCCAGCAGTTCCTACCGGGACGTATACAATGAGCAGTTCTTC
j_gene: TRBJ2-1
v_gene: TRBV12-3/TRBV12-4
d_gene: NA
abundance: few

CDR3aa: CASSGPPGETQETQYF
CDR3nt: TGTGCCAGCAGCGGGCCGCCGGGCGAGACCCAAGAGACCCAGTACTTC
j_gene: TRBJ2-5
v_gene: TRBV6-1
d_gene: NA
abundance: NA

CDR3aa: CASSTQGKLFF
CDR3nt: TGTGCCAGCAGTACACAGGGGAAACTGTTTTTT
j_gene: TRBJ1-4
v_gene: TRBV12-3/TRBV12-4
d_gene: TRBD1
abundance: few

CDR3aa: CASPTGHTNSYEQYF
CDR3nt: TGTGCCAGCCCCACGGGACACACCAACTCCTACGAGCAGTACTTC
j_gene: TRBJ2-7
v_gene: TRBV18
d_gene: NA
abundance: NA

CDR3aa: CASSLQPSTGELFF
CDR3nt: TGTGCCAGCAGCTTACAGCCCAGCACCGGGGAGCTGTTTTTT
j_gene: TRBJ2-2
v_gene: TRBV7-3
d_gene: NA
abundance: few

CDR3aa: CSANKDFPQETQYF
CDR3nt: TGCAGTGCTAACAAGGACTTTCCACAAGAGACCCAGTACTTC
j_gene: TRBJ2-5
v_gene: TRBV20-1
d_gene: NA
abundance: many

CDR3aa: CASSTTISYNEQFF
CDR3nt: TGTGCCAGCAGCACCACTATTTCCTACAATGAGCAGTTCTTC
j_gene: TRBJ2-1
v_gene: TRBV28
d_gene: NA
abundance: NA

CDR3aa: CASSYSFSPNESDQETQYF
CDR3nt: TGTGCCAGCAGTTACTCGTTTTCGCCGAATGAGTCGGACCAAGAGACCCAGTACTTC
j_gene: TRBJ2-5
v_gene: TRBV6-5
d_gene: NA
abundance: few

CDR3aa: CASSFRDREIYEQYF
CDR3nt: TGTGCCAGCAGCTTCCGGGACAGGGAAATCTACGAGCAGTACTTC
j_gene: TRBJ2-7
v_gene: TRBV7-9
d_gene: TRBD1
abundance: few

CDR3aa: CSAGRGETQYF
CDR3nt: TGCAGTGCCGGGAGGGGGGAGACCCAGTACTTC
j_gene: TRBJ2-5
v_gene: TRBV20-1
d_gene: TRBD2
abundance: NA

CDR3aa: CASSLGDLSNIQYF
CDR3nt: TGCGCCAGCAGCTTGGGGGACTTGTCAAACATTCAGTACTTC
j_gene: TRBJ2-4
v_gene: TRBV5-1
d_gene: NA
abundance: NA

CDR3aa: CASSLRSRVRETQYF
CDR3nt: TGTGCCAGCAGCTTAAGGAGCAGGGTCAGAGAGACCCAGTACTTC
j_gene: TRBJ2-5
v_gene: TRBV7-3
d_gene: NA
abundance: few

CDR3aa: CASSFSLAKNIQYF
CDR3nt: TGTGCCAGCAGCTTTTCCCTAGCCAAAAACATTCAGTACTTC
j_gene: TRBJ2-4
v_gene: TRBV7-9
d_gene: NA
abundance: few

CDR3aa: CASSLVGTSGIDEQFF
CDR3nt: TGTGCCAGCAGCTTAGTCGGGACTAGCGGGATTGATGAGCAGTTCTTC
j_gene: TRBJ2-1
v_gene: TRBV7-2
d_gene: TRBD2
abundance: few

CDR3aa: CASSLGLSGDYGYTF
CDR3nt: TGTGCCAGCAGCTTAGGACTTTCGGGGGACTATGGCTACACCTTC
j_gene: TRBJ1-2
v_gene: TRBV7-8
d_gene: NA
abundance: NA

CDR3aa: CASSLIFLRGRANNEQFF
CDR3nt: TGCGCCAGCAGCTTGATTTTCTTGCGCGGGAGGGCCAACAATGAGCAGTTCTTC
j_gene: TRBJ2-1
v_gene: TRBV5-1
d_gene: TRBD2
abundance: NA

CDR3aa: CASSDRGNYNEQFF
CDR3nt: TGTGCCAGCTCCGACAGGGGTAACTACAATGAGCAGTTCTTC
j_gene: TRBJ2-1
v_gene: TRBV7-9
d_gene: TRBD1
abundance: few

CDR3aa: CSVSDGPNYGYTF
CDR3nt: TGCAGCGTCTCTGACGGGCCCAACTATGGCTACACCTTC
j_gene: TRBJ1-2
v_gene: TRBV29-1
d_gene: NA
abundance: NA

CDR3aa: CAVGGSGTDTQYF
CDR3nt: TGTGCCGTTGGCGGGAGCGGTACAGATACGCAGTATTTT
j_gene: TRBJ2-3
v_gene: TRBV7-9
d_gene: TRBD2
abundance: few

CDR3aa: CASSTGQGNTEAFF
CDR3nt: TGTGCCAGCAGCACCGGACAGGGAAACACTGAAGCTTTCTTT
j_gene: TRBJ1-1
v_gene: TRBV5-1
d_gene: TRBD1
abundance: NA

CDR3aa: CASSLEFGGETQYF
CDR3nt: TGTGCCAGCAGTTTAGAATTTGGGGGAGAGACCCAGTACTTC
j_gene: TRBJ2-5
v_gene: TRBV12-3/TRBV12-4
d_gene: NA
abundance: few

CDR3aa: CASSPPLAESKNIQYF
CDR3nt: TGTGCCAGCTCACCTCCTCTGGCGGAGTCCAAAAACATTCAGTACTTC
j_gene: TRBJ2-4
v_gene: TRBV18
d_gene: NA
abundance: NA

CDR3aa: CASSQVAGNEQYF
CDR3nt: TGTGCCAGCAGCCAAGTGGCAGGGAACGAGCAGTACTTC
j_gene: TRBJ2-7
v_gene: TRBV14
d_gene: NA
abundance: few

CDR3aa: CAISSQGSFNNEQFF
CDR3nt: TGTGCCATCAGCTCACAGGGATCATTTAACAATGAGCAGTTCTTC
j_gene: TRBJ2-1
v_gene: TRBV10-3
d_gene: NA
abundance: NA

CDR3aa: CASSSWHSNTEAFF
CDR3nt: TGTGCCAGTAGCTCCTGGCACAGTAACACTGAAGCTTTCTTT
j_gene: TRBJ1-1
v_gene: TRBV19
d_gene: NA
abundance: NA

CDR3aa: CASSPNDGTGFTNEQFF
CDR3nt: TGTGCTAGCAGCCCAAACGACGGGACAGGGTTTACAAATGAGCAGTTCTTC
j_gene: TRBJ2-1
v_gene: TRBV7-7
d_gene: TRBD1
abundance: few

CDR3aa: CASSYRDSPYEQYF
CDR3nt: TGTGCCAGCAGTTACAGGGACTCCCCCTACGAGCAGTACTTC
j_gene: TRBJ2-7
v_gene: TRBV6-5
d_gene: NA
abundance: NA

CDR3aa: CASSQDMRGETQYF
CDR3nt: TGCGCCAGCAGCCAAGATATGCGGGGGGAGACCCAGTACTTC
j_gene: TRBJ2-5
v_gene: TRBV4-1
d_gene: TRBD2
abundance: NA

CDR3aa: CASSQGVRGETQYF
CDR3nt: TGTGCCAGCAGTCAAGGGGTGAGAGGAGAGACCCAGTACTTC
j_gene: TRBJ2-5
v_gene: TRBV7-2
d_gene: NA
abundance: NA

CDR3aa: CATNSGDQETQYF
CDR3nt: TGTGCCACCAATAGCGGAGATCAAGAGACCCAGTACTTC
j_gene: TRBJ2-5
v_gene: TRBV15
d_gene: NA
abundance: NA

CDR3aa: CASSYWRDNEQFF
CDR3nt: TGTGCCAGCAGTTACTGGCGGGACAATGAGCAGTTCTTC
j_gene: TRBJ2-1
v_gene: TRBV6-2/TRBV6-3
d_gene: NA
abundance: NA

CDR3aa: CASKGVEAFF
CDR3nt: TGTGCCAGCAAGGGAGTTGAAGCTTTCTTT
j_gene: TRBJ1-1
v_gene: TRBV12-3/TRBV12-4
d_gene: NA
abundance: few